The clone carrying this TCR beta chain was seen more than once but under ten times. TCRdb ran MiXCR on the 5' RACE reads and lists one entry per CDR3 protein. This table has hundreds of thousands of distinct CDR3 sequences, about a quarter appearing once. The source of the sample is a study of T-cell memory formation after mild COVID-19. The length of the CDR3 is 13 residues. Germline CDR1 KGHDR, CDR2 SFDVKD. V gave up 3 bases and J gave up 2 bases, with 6 bases separating them. This sequence was found in an adult woman who had mild COVID-19 (a few samples of this study predate the infection). Cell type and time point are not known. The sequenced sample consisted of PBMCs or a T cell subset sorted from them (not recorded which). V is TRBV24-1 and J is TRBJ1-1, with D unresolved. The CDR3 DNA follows: TGTGCCACCAGTGATGGCAGAAACACTGAAGCTTTCTTT. It yields the protein CATSDGRNTEAFF.